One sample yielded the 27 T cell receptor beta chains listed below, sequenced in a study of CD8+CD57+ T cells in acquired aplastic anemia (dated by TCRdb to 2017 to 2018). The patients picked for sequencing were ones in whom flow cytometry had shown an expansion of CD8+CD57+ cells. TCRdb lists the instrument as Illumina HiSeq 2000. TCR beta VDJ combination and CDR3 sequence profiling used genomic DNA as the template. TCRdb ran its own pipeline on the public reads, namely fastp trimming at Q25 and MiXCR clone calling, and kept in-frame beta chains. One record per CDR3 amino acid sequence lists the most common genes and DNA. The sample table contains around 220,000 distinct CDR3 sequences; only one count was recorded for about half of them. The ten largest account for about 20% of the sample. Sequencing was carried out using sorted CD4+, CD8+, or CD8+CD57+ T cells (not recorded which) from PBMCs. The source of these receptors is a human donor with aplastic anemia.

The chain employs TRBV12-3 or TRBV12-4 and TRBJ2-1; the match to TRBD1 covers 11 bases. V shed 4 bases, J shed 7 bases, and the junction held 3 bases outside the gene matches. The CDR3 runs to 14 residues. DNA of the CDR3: TGTGCCAGCAGTTGGGACAGGGGGAAGAATGAGCAGTTCTTC. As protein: CASSWDRGKNEQFF.

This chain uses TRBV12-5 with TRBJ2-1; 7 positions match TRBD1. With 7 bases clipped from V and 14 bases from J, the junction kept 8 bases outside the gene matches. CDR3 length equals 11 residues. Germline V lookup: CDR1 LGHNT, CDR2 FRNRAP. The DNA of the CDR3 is TGTGCTAGTGATCCGACAGGGCGGAAGTTCTTC. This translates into CASDPTGRKFF.

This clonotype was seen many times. Here the CDR3 DNA reads TGCGCCAGCAGCTTCGACGGGGCTTTTGAATCACCCCTCCACTTT. This sequence encodes CASSFDGAFESPLHF. J is TRBJ1-6 and V is TRBV5-1; tentative D call: TRBD1 (5 bases). The CDR3 has 15 residues. Per germline, CDR1 SGHRS and CDR2 YFSETQ. V was trimmed by 2 bases and J by 10 bases, leaving 16 bases between them.

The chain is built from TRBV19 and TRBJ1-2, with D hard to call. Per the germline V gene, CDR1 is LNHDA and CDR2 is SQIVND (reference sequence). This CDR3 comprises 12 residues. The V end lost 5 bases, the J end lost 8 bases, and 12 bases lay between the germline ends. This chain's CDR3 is CASSPTARGYTF. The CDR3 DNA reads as TGTGCCAGTAGTCCTACCGCTAGGGGCTACACCTTC.

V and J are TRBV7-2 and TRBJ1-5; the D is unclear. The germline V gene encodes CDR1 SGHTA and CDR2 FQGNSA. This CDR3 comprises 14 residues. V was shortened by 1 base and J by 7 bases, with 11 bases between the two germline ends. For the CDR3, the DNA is TGTGCCAGCAGCTTAGTGGGATACCAACAGCCCCAGCATTTT. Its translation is CASSLVGYQQPQHF.

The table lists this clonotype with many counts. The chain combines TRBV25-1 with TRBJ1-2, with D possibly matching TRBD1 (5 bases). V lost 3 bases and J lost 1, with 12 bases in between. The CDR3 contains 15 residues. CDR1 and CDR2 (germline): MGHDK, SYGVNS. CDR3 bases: TGTGCCAGCAGTGAGGCCGGGACGTTTAACTATGGCTACACCTTC. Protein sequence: CASSEAGTFNYGYTF.

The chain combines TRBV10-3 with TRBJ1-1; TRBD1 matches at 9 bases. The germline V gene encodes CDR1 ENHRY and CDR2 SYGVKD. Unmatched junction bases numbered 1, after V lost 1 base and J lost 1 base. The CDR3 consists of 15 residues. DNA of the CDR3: TGTGCCATCAGTGAGTGGGGACAGGGGAACACTGAAGCTTTCTTT. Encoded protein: CAISEWGQGNTEAFF.

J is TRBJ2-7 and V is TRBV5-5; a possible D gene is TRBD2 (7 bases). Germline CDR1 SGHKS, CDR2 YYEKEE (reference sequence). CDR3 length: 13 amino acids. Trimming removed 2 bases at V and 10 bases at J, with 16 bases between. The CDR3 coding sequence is TGTGCCAGCAGCTTAGGGGGGGAGACGGCCCAGTACTTC. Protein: CASSLGGETAQYF.

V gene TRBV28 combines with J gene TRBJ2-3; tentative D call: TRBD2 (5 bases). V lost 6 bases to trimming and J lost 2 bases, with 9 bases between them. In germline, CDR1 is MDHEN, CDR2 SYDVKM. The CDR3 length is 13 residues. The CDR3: CASSLRVTDTQYF. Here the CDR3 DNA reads TGTGCCAGCAGCCTGCGGGTCACAGATACGCAGTATTTT.

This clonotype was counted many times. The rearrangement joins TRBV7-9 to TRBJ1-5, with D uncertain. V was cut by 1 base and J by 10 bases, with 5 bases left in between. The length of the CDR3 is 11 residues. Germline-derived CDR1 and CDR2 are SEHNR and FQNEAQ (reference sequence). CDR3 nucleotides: TGTGCCAGCAGCTTAGGGGGTCCCCAGCATTTT. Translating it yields CASSLGGPQHF. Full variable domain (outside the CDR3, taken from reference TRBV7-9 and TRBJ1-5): DTGVSQNPRHKITKRGQNVTFRCDPISEHNRLYWYRQTLGQGPEFLTYFQNEAQLEKSRLLSDRFSAERPKGSFSTLEIQRTEQGDSAMYLCASSLGGPQHFGDGTRLSIL.

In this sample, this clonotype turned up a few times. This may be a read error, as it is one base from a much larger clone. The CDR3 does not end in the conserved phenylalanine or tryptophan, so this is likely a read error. CDR3 region: CASSSLQGALDTQYL. The DNA of the CDR3 is TGCGCCAGCAGCTCGCTACAGGGGGCCCTCGATACGCAGTATTTA. The chain recombines TRBV5-1 with TRBJ2-3; TRBD1 matches 9 bases. The V segment lost 3 bases and the J segment 6 bases; nucleotides outside the gene matches: 8. CDR1 and CDR2 (germline): SGHRS, YFSETQ. CDR3 length: 15 residues.

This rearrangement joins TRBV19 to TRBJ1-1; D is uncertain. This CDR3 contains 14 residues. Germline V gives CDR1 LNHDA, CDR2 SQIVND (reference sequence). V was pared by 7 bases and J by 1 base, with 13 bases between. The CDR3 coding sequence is TGTGCCAGTACTTTAGGTTTGGGGAACACTGAAGCTTTCTTT. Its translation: CASTLGLGNTEAFF.

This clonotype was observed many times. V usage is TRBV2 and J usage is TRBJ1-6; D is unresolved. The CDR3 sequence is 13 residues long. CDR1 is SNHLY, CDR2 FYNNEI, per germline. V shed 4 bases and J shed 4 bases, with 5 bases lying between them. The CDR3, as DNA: TGTGCCAGCAGTGGGATGTATAATTCACCCCTCCACTTT. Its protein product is CASSGMYNSPLHF.

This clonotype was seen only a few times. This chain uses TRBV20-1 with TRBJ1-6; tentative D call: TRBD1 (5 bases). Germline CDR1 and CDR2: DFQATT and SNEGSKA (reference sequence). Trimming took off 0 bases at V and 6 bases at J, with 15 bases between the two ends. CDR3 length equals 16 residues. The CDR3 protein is CSARDVTRVGNSPLHF. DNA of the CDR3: TGCAGTGCTAGAGACGTTACCAGGGTTGGTAATTCACCCCTCCACTTT.

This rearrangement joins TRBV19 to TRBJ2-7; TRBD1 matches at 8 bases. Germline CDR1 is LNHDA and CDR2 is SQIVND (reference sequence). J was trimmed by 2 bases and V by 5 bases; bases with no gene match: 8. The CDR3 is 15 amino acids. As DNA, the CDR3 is TGTGCCAGTAGTGGCCGGGACAGGCATGCCTACGAGCAGTACTTC. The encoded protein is CASSGRDRHAYEQYF.

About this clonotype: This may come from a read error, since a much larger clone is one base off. CDR3 sequence: CAGSPGQWGGYTF. CDR3 in DNA: TGTGCCGGCAGCCCGGGACAGTGGGGAGGCTACACCTTC. V gene TRBV5-6 combines with J gene TRBJ1-2, with 7 bases fitting TRBD1. From germline, CDR1 is SGHDT and CDR2 YYEEEE. The CDR3 contains 13 residues.

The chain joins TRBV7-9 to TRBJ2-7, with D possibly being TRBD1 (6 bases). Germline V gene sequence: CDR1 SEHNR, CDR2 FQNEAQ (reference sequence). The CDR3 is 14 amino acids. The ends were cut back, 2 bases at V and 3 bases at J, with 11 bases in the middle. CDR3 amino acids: CASSLWDTHYEQYF. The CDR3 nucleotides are TGTGCCAGCAGCTTATGGGACACTCACTACGAGCAGTACTTC.

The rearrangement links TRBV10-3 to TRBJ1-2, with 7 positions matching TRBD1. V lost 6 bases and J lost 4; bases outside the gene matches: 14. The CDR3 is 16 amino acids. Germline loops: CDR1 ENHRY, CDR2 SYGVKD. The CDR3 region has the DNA TGTGCCATCAGCGCCTCGGGGGGGACAGCTAGCTATGGCTACACCTTC. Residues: CAISASGGTASYGYTF.

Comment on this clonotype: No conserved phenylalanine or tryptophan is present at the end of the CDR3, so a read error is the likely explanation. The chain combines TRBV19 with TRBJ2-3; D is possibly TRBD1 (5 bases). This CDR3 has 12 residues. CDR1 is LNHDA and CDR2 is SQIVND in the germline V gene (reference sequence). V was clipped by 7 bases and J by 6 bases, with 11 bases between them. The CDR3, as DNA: TGTGCCAGTAAGCCTCCAGGGGATACGCAGTATCTT. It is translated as CASKPPGDTQYL.

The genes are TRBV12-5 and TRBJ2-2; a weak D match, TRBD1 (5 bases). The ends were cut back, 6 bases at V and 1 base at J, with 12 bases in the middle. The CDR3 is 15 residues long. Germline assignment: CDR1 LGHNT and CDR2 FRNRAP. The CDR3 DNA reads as TGTGCTAGTGGGAGAACAGGACGGAACACCGGGGAGCTGTTTTTT. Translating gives CASGRTGRNTGELFF. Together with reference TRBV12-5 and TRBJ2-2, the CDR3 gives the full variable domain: DARVTQTPRHKVTEMGQEVTMRCQPILGHNTVFWYRQTMMQGLELLAYFRNRAPLDDSGMPKDRFSAEMPDATLATLKIQPSEPRDSAVYFCASGRTGRNTGELFFGEGSRLTVL.

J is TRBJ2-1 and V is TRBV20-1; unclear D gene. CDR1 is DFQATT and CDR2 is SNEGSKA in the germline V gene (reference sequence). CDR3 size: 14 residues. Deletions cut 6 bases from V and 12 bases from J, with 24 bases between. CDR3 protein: CSAAPTGGTDTQFF. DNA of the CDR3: TGCAGTGCGGCCCCGACGGGCGGCACAGATACGCAGTTCTTC.

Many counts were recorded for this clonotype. The CDR3, as DNA: TGTGCCAGCAGTTCCTCGGTCACCTACAATGAGCAGTTCTTC. As protein: CASSSSVTYNEQFF. This rearrangement joins TRBV12-3 or TRBV12-4 to TRBJ2-1; no clear D. Trimming left V 4 bases short and J 2 bases short, with 9 bases between. The CDR3 totals 14 residues.

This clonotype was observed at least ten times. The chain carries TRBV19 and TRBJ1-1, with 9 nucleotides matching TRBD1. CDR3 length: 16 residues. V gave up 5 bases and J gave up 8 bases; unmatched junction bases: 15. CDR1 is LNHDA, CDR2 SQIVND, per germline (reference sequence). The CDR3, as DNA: TGTGCCAGTAGTGCCCAAAGCGGACAGGGGAAGGAGGAAGCTTTCTTT. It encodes CASSAQSGQGKEEAFF.

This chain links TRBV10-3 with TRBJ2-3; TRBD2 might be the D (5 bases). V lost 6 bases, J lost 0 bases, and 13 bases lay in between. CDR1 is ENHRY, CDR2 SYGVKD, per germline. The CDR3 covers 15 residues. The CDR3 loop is CAIRVASRSTDTQYF. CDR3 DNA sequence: TGTGCCATCAGGGTGGCTAGCCGTAGCACAGATACGCAGTATTTT.

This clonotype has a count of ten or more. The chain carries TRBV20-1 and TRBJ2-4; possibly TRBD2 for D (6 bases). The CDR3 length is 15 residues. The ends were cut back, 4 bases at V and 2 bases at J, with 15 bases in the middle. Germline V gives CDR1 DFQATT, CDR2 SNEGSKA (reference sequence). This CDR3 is CSATTHGTPKNIQYF. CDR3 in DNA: TGCAGTGCTACGACTCACGGGACTCCCAAAAACATTCAGTACTTC.

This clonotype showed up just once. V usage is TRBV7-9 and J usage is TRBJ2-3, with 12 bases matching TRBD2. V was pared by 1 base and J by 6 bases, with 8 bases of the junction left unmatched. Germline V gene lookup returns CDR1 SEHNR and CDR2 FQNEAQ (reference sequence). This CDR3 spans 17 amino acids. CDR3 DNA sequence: TGTGCCAGCAGCTTAGGGCGTACTAGCGGGGGGCGGGATACGCAGTATTTT. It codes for CASSLGRTSGGRDTQYF.

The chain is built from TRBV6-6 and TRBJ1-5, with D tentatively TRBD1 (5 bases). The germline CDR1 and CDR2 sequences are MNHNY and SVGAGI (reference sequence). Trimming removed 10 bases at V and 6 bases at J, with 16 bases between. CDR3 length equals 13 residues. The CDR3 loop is CATLDQGGQPQHF. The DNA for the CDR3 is TGTGCCACCTTAGACCAGGGAGGTCAGCCCCAGCATTTT.